The clone carrying this TCR beta chain was detected only a few times. Its antigen is unknown. Libraries were prepared by immunoSEQ multiplex PCR; TCRdb keeps only in-frame clonotypes and omits some of them. The data show approximately 88,000 clones, approximately 90% seen once. The CDR3 loop spans 16 amino acids. The V and J ends lost 2 bases and 3 bases, in that order; junction bases with no gene match: 4. Germline V lookup: CDR1 SGDLS, CDR2 YYNGEE. These data originate in a study of T cell responses to AZD1222 COVID-19 vaccine. The study's findings and limits: There were mostly white British donors and more females than males, and clonal diversity was possibly underestimated.

The V and J genes are TRBV9 and TRBJ1-3, with TRBD1 matching 11 bases. The sequenced sample was peripheral blood, obtained 28 days after the second AZD1222 dose. This TCR was recovered from an adult who received the AZD1222 COVID-19 vaccine. The CDR3 sequence is CASSVEDRGLGNTIYF. The CDR3 nucleotides read TGTGCCAGCAGCGTCGAGGACAGGGGGCTTGGAAACACCATATATTTT.